This TCR beta chain derives from a study of blood T cell repertoires in COVID-19. Sequenced by immunoSEQ multiplex PCR; TCRdb stores in-frame clones only, minus some. The sample consists of some 300,000 clones, about 90% of them appearing once. In germline, CDR1 is SGHAT, CDR2 FQNNGV. This CDR3 is built from 17 residues. With 5 bases removed from V and 3 bases from J, the gap between germline ends came to 21 bases. This receptor was obtained from a woman between 50 and 59 years old who had been exposed to COVID-19. Sequencing input: PBMCs or T cells enriched from blood (not recorded which). The V call is TRBV11-2, the J call TRBJ2-3; a possible D gene is TRBD2 (6 bases). CDR3: CASSLRRDSQITDTQYF. CDR3 in DNA: TGTGCCAGCAGCCTTAGACGGGACTCTCAGATAACAGATACGCAGTATTTT.